These 17 T cell receptor beta chains came from one sample sequenced in a study of glioma-infiltrating T cells after dendritic cell vaccination. Regarding time point: after dendritic cell vaccination, including at tumor progression/relapse. Some clones are missing from TCRdb's copy, which holds only in-frame ones; the method was immunoSEQ multiplex PCR. The sample shows 90,000 to 95,000 clones, 70% to 90% of them seen only once. The sequencing used blood, collected after dendritic cell vaccination. The receptors come from a human donor with glioblastoma.

This CDR3 is CASSPGLGWNEQFF. The CDR3 coding sequence is TGTGCCAGCTCACCGGGACTGGGTTGGAATGAGCAGTTCTTC. The chain links TRBV18 to TRBJ2-1, with TRBD2 as a possible D gene (6 bases). Trimming cost V 3 bases and J 7 bases, with 13 bases left between them. CDR3 size: 14 residues. Per germline, CDR1 KGHSH and CDR2 LQKENI. Combining the CDR3 with reference TRBV18 and TRBJ2-1 gives the whole variable domain NAGVMQNPRHLVRRRGQEARLRCSPMKGHSHVYWYRQLPEEGLKFMVYLQKENIIDESGMPKERFSAEFPKEGPSILRIQQVVRGDSAAYFCASSPGLGWNEQFFGPGTRLTVL.

This chain joins TRBV14 and TRBJ1-1; TRBD1 might be the D (5 bases). Germline V gene data show CDR1 as SGHDN and CDR2 as FVKESK. Trimming pared 1 base from V and 8 bases from J, leaving 11 bases between. CDR3 length: 13 amino acids. CDR3 in DNA: TGTGCCAGCAGCCAAGTTGGGGAGGGGGAAGCTTTCTTT. It codes for CASSQVGEGEAFF.

This clone was observed a single time. J is TRBJ2-7 and V is TRBV18; 9 bases are shared with TRBD1. This CDR3 has 16 residues. V shed 6 bases and J 1 base; nucleotides not matched to a gene: 10. Germline CDR1 reads KGHSH; CDR2 reads LQKENI. This CDR3 is CASSPLGGQGSYEQYV. Written as DNA, the CDR3 is TGTGCCAGCTCCCCTTTGGGGGGACAGGGATCCTACGAGCAGTACGTC.

The V and J genes are TRBV6-6 and TRBJ2-3; TRBD2 might be the D (6 bases). The germline gives CDR1 MNHNY, CDR2 SVGAGI (reference sequence). V lost 7 bases, J lost 0 bases, and 14 bases lay in between. The CDR3 length is 15 residues. The CDR3 DNA sequence: TGTGCCAGCACCAGATGGGGGACTAGCACAGATACGCAGTATTTT. It is translated as CASTRWGTSTDTQYF.

This sequence joins TRBV4-1 and TRBJ2-3; 7 positions agree with TRBD2. The CDR3 loop spans 15 amino acids. V shed 5 bases, J shed 2 bases, and the junction held 7 bases outside the gene matches. The germline CDR1 and CDR2 sequences are MGHRA and YSYEKL. Written as DNA, the CDR3 is TGCGCCAGCAGCGCTGAGCGGGGAGTCACAGATACGCAGTATTTT. Amino acids: CASSAERGVTDTQYF.

This clone was counted a single time. The chain recombines TRBV5-1 with TRBJ1-1, with a weak D call TRBD1 (6 bases). The V end lost 0 bases, the J end lost 1 base, and 10 bases lay between the germline ends. This CDR3 region has 15 residues. Germline values: CDR1 SGHRS, CDR2 YFSETQ. The CDR3 reads CASSLEAGANTEAFF. The CDR3 coding sequence is TGCGCCAGCAGCTTGGAAGCAGGGGCGAACACTGAAGCTTTCTTT. Drawing the rest from reference TRBV5-1 and TRBJ1-1, the complete variable domain is KAGVTQTPRYLIKTRGQQVTLSCSPISGHRSVSWYQQTPGQGLQFLFEYFSETQRNKGNFPGRFSGRQFSNSRSEMNVSTLELGDSALYLCASSLEAGANTEAFFGQGTRLTVV.

CDR3 nucleotide sequence: TGTGCCAGCAGTGACAGGCTACTCCTCTCCTACAATGAGCAGTTCTTC. Amino acid sequence: CASSDRLLLSYNEQFF. The chain joins TRBV2 to TRBJ2-1, with unresolved D. The CDR3 runs to 16 residues. Per the germline V gene, CDR1 is SNHLY and CDR2 is FYNNEI. The V gene lost 3 bases and the J gene lost 0 bases, with 12 bases spanning the gap.

The rearrangement links TRBV6-5 to TRBJ1-1, with a weak D call TRBD1 (6 bases). CDR1 and CDR2 (germline): MNHEY, SVGAGI. The CDR3 covers 14 residues. The V end lost 7 bases, the J end lost 1 base, and 13 bases lay between the germline ends. The CDR3 DNA reads TGTGCCAGCATCCCCAGAGGGGGGAACACTGAAGCTTTCTTT. Translating gives CASIPRGGNTEAFF.

The rearrangement joins TRBV29-1 to TRBJ2-5; 15 nucleotides match TRBD2. The CDR3 is 16 amino acids. CDR1 and CDR2 from the germline V gene are SQVTM and ANQGSEA. Germline trimming cut 5 bases from V and 2 bases from J; bases unmatched to any gene: 6. CDR3: CSVSGTSGRTQETQYF. The CDR3 DNA is TGCAGCGTTAGTGGGACTAGCGGGAGGACGCAAGAGACCCAGTACTTC.

The CDR3 reads CASSIDRGHNQPQHF. In DNA, the CDR3 is TGTGCCAGTAGTATAGACAGGGGGCACAATCAGCCCCAGCATTTT. The chain employs TRBV19 and TRBJ1-5, with 8 bases lining up with TRBD1. Germline CDR1 LNHDA, CDR2 SQIVND (reference sequence). J gave up 3 bases and V 0 bases, and 1 base lay outside the gene matches. CDR3 length equals 15 residues.

V usage is TRBV12-1 and J usage is TRBJ1-1. TRBV12-1 is a recognized pseudogene. The CDR3 runs to 12 residues. The CDR3, as DNA: TGTGCCAGCAGCCGCCGGCGGTATGAAGCTTTCTTT. As protein: CASSRRRYEAFF.

The chain recombines TRBV6-5 with TRBJ1-2; 7 bases are a match to TRBD1. Germline V gives CDR1 MNHEY, CDR2 SVGAGI. The J segment lost 4 bases and the V segment lost 5 bases, leaving 4 bases of the junction unmatched. The CDR3 consists of 13 residues. The CDR3 loop is CASSTQGGYGYTF. CDR3 sequence (DNA): TGTGCCAGCAGTACTCAGGGGGGCTATGGCTACACCTTC.

The rearrangement joins TRBV5-6 to TRBJ1-6; D is unclear. Germline V lookup: CDR1 SGHDT, CDR2 YYEEEE. Trimming took off 2 bases at V and 6 bases at J, with 9 bases between the two ends. CDR3 length: 14 amino acids. In DNA, the CDR3 is TGTGCCAGCAGCTTCGGACTGGGTAATTCACCCCTCCACTTT. This gives the protein CASSFGLGNSPLHF. Combining the CDR3 with reference TRBV5-6 and TRBJ1-6 gives the whole variable domain DAGVTQSPTHLIKTRGQQVTLRCSPKSGHDTVSWYQQALGQGPQFIFQYYEEEERQRGNFPDRFSGHQFPNYSSELNVNALLLGDSALYLCASSFGLGNSPLHFGNGTRLTVT.

The chain combines TRBV7-2 with TRBJ2-5; TRBD2 matches 7 bases. Germline V gene lookup returns CDR1 SGHTA and CDR2 FQGNSA. CDR3 length: 13 amino acids. The trim removed 7 bases at V and 2 bases at J, leaving 4 bases unmatched. The CDR3 loop is CASKRGEQETQYF. CDR3 DNA: TGTGCCAGCAAACGGGGGGAACAAGAGACCCAGTACTTC.

The chain joins TRBV7-2 to TRBJ2-3; 13 bases fit TRBD2. Germline CDR1 and CDR2: SGHTA and FQGNSA. The CDR3 extends over 17 amino acids. V trimming: 1 base; J trimming: 1 base; junction bases outside the gene matches: 2. CDR3 sequence reads: CASSLVGLAGGTDTQYF. The DNA for the CDR3 is TGTGCCAGCAGCTTAGTAGGACTAGCGGGGGGCACAGATACGCAGTATTTT.

The chain couples TRBV5-4 to TRBJ2-1, with 8 bases identical to TRBD1. Looked up from germline, CDR1 is SGHNT and CDR2 is YYREEE (reference sequence). CDR3 length: 18 amino acids. Losses at the gene ends were 1 base for V and 8 bases for J; bases not matched to a gene: 17. The CDR3 DNA reads as TGTGCCAGCAGCTTGACCCCGACCGGGACAGGAGGGGGTTATGAGCAGTTCTTC. It specifies CASSLTPTGTGGGYEQFF.

This chain connects TRBV2 to TRBJ1-5; D ambiguous. V dropped 7 bases and J dropped 2 bases, with 12 bases sitting between them. Germline V gene data show CDR1 as SNHLY and CDR2 as FYNNEI. CDR3 size: 14 residues. The DNA of the CDR3 is TGTGCCAGCATGGTGGGAGGTGGCAATCAGCCCCAGCATTTT. Its protein is CASMVGGGNQPQHF.